Reported below is one T cell receptor beta chain. Original processing notes: Reference gene primer amplification in the assay estimated nucleated cell counts. Assay: immunoSEQ multiplex PCR; the TCRdb copy retains only in-frame clones and omits some. D and trimming were read from the DNA, whereas the V and J calls and clone size are those reported in that table. The profile shows about 470,000 clones, approximately 86% of them singletons. These data belong to a study of blood T cell repertoires in COVID-19. Study at large: In each case, the material was cDNA or gDNA derived from T cells, B-cell-depleted T cells, or PBMCs.

V was clipped by 6 bases and J by 8 bases; unmatched bases: 9. The CDR3 is made up of 13 amino acids. Which cohort a participant joined came from the clinical history participants gave. For recovered donors of Cohort 3, there were two negative PCRs, clearance, or symptom resolution. The chain couples TRBV12-3 or TRBV12-4 to TRBJ1-2; 7 bases match TRBD1. The clonotype was recovered from a woman aged 18-29 years who had recovered from COVID-19. Sequences were obtained from PBMCs or T cells enriched from blood (not recorded which). The CDR3 spells CASRKGAVEGYTF. CDR3 in DNA: TGTGCCAGCAGGAAGGGGGCAGTAGAAGGCTACACCTTC.